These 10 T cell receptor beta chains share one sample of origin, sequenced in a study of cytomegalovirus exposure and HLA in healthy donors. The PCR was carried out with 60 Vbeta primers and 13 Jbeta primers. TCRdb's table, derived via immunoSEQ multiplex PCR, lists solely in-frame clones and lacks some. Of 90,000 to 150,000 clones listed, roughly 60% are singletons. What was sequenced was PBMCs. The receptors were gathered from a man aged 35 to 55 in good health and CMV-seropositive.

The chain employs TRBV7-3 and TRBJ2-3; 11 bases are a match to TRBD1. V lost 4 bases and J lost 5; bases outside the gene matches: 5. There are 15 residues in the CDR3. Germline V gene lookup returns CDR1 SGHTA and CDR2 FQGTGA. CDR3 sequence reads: CASSSDRGREDTQYF. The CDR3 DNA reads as TGTGCCAGCAGCTCGGACAGGGGGCGTGAAGATACGCAGTATTTT.

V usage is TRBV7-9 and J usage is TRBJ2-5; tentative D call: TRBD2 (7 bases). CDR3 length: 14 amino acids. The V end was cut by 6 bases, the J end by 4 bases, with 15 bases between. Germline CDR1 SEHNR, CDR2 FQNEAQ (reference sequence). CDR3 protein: CASRSRGPGETQYF. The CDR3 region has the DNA TGTGCCAGCAGGTCGCGGGGGCCGGGAGAGACCCAGTACTTC.

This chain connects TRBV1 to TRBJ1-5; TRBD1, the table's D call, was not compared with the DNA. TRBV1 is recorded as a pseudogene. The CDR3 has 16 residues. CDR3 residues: CTSSQRYPGDDQPQHF. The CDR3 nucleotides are TGCACCAGCAGCCAACGTTACCCAGGGGATGATCAGCCCCAGCATTTT.

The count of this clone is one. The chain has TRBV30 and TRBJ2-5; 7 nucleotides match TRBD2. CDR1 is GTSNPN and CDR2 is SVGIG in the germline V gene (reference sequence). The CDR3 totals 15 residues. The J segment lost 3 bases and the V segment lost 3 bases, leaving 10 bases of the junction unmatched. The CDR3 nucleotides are TGTGCCTGGAGGGCTAGCGGCCGATGGGAAGAGACCCAGTACTTC. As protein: CAWRASGRWEETQYF.

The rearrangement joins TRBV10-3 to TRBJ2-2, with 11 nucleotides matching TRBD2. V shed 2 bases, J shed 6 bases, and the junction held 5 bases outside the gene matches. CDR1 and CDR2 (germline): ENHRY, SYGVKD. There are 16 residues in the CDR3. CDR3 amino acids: CAISERTSGSAGELFF. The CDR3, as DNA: TGTGCCATCAGTGAGCGTACTAGCGGGAGCGCCGGGGAGCTGTTTTTT.

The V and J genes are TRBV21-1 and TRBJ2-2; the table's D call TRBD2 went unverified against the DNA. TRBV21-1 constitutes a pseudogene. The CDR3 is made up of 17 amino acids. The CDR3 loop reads CASSQEEVFPCTGELFF. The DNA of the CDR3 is TGTGCCAGCAGTCAAGAGGAAGTCTTCCCCTGCACCGGGGAGCTGTTTTTT.

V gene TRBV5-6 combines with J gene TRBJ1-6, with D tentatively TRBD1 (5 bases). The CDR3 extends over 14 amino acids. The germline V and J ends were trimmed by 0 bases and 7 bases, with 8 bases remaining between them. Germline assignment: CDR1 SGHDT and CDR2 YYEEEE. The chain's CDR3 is CASSLGRANSPLHF. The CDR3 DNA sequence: TGTGCCAGCAGCTTGGGCAGGGCCAATTCACCCCTCCACTTT.

Written as DNA, the CDR3 is TGCAGTGAGGGAGGCACAGATACGCAGTATTTT. It yields the protein CSEGGTDTQYF. The chain combines TRBV20-1 with TRBJ2-3; tentatively, D is TRBD2 (5 bases). Germline V gene sequence: CDR1 DFQATT, CDR2 SNEGSKA (reference sequence). The CDR3 has 11 residues. Trimming left V 7 bases short and J 1 base short, with 6 bases between.

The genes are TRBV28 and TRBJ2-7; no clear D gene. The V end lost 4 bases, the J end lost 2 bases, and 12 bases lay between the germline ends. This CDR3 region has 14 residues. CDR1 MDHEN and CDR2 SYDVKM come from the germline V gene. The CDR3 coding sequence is TGTGCCAGCAGTTCCCACCCCTACCCCTACGAGCAGTACTTC. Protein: CASSSHPYPYEQYF.

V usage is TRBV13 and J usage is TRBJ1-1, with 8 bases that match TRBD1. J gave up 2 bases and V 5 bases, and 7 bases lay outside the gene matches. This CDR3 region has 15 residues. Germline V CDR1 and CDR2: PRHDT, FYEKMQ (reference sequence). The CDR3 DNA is TGTGCCAGCAGCCCGTACGGGACAGGAAACACTGAAGCTTTCTTT. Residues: CASSPYGTGNTEAFF.